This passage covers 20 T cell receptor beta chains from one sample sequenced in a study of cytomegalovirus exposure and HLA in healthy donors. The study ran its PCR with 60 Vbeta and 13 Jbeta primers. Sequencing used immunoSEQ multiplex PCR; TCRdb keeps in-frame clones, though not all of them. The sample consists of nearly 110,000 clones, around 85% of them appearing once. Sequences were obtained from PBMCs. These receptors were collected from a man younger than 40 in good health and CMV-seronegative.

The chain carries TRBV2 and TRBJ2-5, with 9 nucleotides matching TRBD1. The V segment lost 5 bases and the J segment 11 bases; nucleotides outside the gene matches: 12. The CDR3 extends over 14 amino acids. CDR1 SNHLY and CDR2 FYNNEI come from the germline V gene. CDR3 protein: CASSKPQGAGEQYF. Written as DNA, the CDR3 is TGTGCCAGCAGTAAACCACAGGGGGCGGGGGAGCAGTACTTC.

The CDR3 loop reads CAWIRPVAGGPREQFF. The CDR3 coding sequence is TGTGCCTGGATCCGTCCCGTAGCGGGGGGGCCGCGTGAGCAGTTCTTC. J is TRBJ2-1 and V is TRBV30; TRBD2 agrees at 11 bases. There are 16 residues in the CDR3. Germline-derived CDR1 and CDR2 are GTSNPN and SVGIG (reference sequence). J gave up 9 bases and V 4 bases, and 14 bases lay outside the gene matches.

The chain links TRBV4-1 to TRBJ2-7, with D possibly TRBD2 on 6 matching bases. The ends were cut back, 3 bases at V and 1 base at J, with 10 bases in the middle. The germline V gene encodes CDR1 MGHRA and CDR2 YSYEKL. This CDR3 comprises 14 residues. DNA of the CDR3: TGCGCCAGCAGCCAGGGACTTAATTCCTACGAGCAGTACTTC. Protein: CASSQGLNSYEQYF.

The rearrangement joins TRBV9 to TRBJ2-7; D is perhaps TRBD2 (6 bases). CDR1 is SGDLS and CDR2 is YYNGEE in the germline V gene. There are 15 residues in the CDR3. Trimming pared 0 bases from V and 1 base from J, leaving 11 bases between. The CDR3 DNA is TGTGCCAGCAGCGTAGAAGCGGGTGGGTCCTACGAGCAGTACTTC. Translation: CASSVEAGGSYEQYF. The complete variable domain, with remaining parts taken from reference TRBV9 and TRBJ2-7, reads DSGVTQTPKHLITATGQRVTLRCSPRSGDLSVYWYQQSLDQGLQFLIQYYNGEERAKGNILERFSAQQFPDLHSELNLSSLELGDSALYFCASSVEAGGSYEQYFGPGTRLTVT.

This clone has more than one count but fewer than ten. CDR3 coding DNA: TGTGCCAGCGGACGAGCGGGGAGGTCCCTCGAGCAGTACTTC. This codes for CASGRAGRSLEQYF. The chain recombines TRBV27 with TRBJ2-7, with 7 bases that match TRBD2. The CDR3 extends over 14 amino acids. V was pared by 8 bases and J by 6 bases, with 13 bases of the junction left unmatched. The V gene's germline CDR1 is MNHEY and CDR2 SMNVEV (reference sequence).

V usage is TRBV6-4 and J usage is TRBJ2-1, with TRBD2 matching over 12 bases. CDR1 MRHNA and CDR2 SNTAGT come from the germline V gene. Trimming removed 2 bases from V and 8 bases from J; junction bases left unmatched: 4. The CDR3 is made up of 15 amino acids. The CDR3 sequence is CASSDLAGGVDEQFF. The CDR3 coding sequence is TGTGCCAGCAGTGACCTAGCGGGAGGGGTAGATGAGCAGTTCTTC.

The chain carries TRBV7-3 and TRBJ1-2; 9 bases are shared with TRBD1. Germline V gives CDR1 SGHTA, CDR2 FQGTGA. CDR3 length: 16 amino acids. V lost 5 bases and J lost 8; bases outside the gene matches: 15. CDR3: CASSPSPGQGSGGYTF. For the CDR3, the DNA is TGTGCCAGCAGCCCCTCTCCGGGACAGGGCTCCGGGGGCTACACCTTC.

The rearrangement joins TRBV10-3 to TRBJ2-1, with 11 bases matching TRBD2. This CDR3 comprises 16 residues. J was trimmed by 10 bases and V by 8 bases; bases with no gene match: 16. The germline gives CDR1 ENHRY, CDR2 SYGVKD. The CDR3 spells CAIAGRVLAGGQEQFF. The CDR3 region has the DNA TGTGCCATCGCCGGGCGGGTTCTAGCGGGAGGCCAAGAGCAGTTCTTC.

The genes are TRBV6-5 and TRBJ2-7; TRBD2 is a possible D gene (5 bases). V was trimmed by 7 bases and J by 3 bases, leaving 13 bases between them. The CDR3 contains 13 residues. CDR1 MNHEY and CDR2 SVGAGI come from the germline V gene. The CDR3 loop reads CASTSAAGYEQYF. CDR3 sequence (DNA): TGTGCCAGCACCTCTGCGGCGGGCTACGAGCAGTACTTC.

The CDR3 protein is CASSQNTEAFF. CDR3 nucleotides: TGTGCCAGCAGCCAGAACACTGAAGCTTTCTTT. This sequence joins TRBV5-4 and TRBJ1-1, with no clear D. Germline loops: CDR1 SGHNT, CDR2 YYREEE (reference sequence). Trimming removed 4 bases from V and 1 base from J, with 2 bases in between. The CDR3 is made up of 11 amino acids.

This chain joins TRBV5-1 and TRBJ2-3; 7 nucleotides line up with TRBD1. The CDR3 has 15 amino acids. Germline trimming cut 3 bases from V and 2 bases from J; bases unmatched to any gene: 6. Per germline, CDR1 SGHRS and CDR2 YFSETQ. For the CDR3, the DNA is TGCGCCAGCAGCTGGGGGACAGCTGACACAGATACGCAGTATTTT. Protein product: CASSWGTADTDTQYF.

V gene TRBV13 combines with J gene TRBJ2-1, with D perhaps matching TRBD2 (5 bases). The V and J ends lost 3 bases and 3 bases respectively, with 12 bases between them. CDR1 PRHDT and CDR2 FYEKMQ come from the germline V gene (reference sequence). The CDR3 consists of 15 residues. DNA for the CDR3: TGTGCCAGCAGCTTCGGGGAAAGGGTCTACAATGAGCAGTTCTTC. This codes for CASSFGERVYNEQFF.

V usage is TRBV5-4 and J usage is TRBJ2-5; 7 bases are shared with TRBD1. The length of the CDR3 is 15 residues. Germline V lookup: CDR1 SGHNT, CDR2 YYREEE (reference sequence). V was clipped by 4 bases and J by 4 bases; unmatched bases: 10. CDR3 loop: CASSLPGQRRETQYF. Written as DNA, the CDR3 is TGTGCCAGCAGCCTACCGGGACAGCGCCGAGAGACCCAGTACTTC.

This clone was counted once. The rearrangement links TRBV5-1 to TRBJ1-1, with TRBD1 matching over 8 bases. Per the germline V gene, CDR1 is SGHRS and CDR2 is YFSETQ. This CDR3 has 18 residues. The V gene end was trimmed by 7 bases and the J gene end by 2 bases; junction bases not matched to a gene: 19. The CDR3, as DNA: TGCGCCAGCCGAAAGGACAGGGAAGATCGGGGTTTAAACACTGAAGCTTTCTTT. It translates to CASRKDREDRGLNTEAFF.

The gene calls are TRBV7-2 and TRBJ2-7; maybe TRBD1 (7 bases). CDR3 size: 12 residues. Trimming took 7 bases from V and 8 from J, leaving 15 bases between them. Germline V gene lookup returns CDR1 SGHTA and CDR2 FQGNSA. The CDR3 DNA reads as TGTGCCAGCACTCCAGGGGGGCGTAAGCAGTACTTC. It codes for CASTPGGRKQYF.

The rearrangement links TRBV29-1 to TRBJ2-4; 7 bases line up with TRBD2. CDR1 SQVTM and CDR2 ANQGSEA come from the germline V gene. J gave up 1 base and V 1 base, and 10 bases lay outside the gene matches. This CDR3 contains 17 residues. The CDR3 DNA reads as TGCAGCGTTGAAGGGGAGGGGAAGGGGTGGGCCAAAAACATTCAGTACTTC. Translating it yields CSVEGEGKGWAKNIQYF.

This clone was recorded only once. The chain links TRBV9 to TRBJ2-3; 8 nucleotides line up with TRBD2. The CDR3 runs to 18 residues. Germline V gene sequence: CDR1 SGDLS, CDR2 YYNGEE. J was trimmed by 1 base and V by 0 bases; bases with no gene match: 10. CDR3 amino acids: CASSVGSSGGPGTDTQYF. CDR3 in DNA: TGTGCCAGCAGCGTAGGGAGTTCGGGAGGGCCTGGCACAGATACGCAGTATTTT.

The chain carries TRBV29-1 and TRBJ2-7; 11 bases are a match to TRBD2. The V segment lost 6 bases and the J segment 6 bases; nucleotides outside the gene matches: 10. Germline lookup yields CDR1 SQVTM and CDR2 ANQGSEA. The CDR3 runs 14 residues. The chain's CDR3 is CSVDPSGRRSEQYF. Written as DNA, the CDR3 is TGCAGCGTGGACCCTAGCGGGAGGCGAAGCGAGCAGTACTTC.

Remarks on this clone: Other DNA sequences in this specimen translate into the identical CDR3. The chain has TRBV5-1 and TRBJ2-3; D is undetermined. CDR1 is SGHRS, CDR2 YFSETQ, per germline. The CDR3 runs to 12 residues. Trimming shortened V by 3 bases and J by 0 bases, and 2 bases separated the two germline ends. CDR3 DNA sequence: TGCGCCAGCAGCTCAAGCACAGATACGCAGTATTTT. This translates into CASSSSTDTQYF. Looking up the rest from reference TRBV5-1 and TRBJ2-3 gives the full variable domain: KAGVTQTPRYLIKTRGQQVTLSCSPISGHRSVSWYQQTPGQGLQFLFEYFSETQRNKGNFPGRFSGRQFSNSRSEMNVSTLELGDSALYLCASSSSTDTQYFGPGTRLTVL.

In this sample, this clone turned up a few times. Written as DNA, the CDR3 is TGTGCCAGCAACCCCGTCCGGACAGGGCGTAATGAGCAGTTCTTC. It is translated as CASNPVRTGRNEQFF. The V and J genes are TRBV7-9 and TRBJ2-1, with TRBD1 matching 8 bases. Germline CDR1 SEHNR, CDR2 FQNEAQ (reference sequence). V gave up 7 bases and J gave up 7 bases; unmatched junction bases: 12. The CDR3 is made up of 15 amino acids.